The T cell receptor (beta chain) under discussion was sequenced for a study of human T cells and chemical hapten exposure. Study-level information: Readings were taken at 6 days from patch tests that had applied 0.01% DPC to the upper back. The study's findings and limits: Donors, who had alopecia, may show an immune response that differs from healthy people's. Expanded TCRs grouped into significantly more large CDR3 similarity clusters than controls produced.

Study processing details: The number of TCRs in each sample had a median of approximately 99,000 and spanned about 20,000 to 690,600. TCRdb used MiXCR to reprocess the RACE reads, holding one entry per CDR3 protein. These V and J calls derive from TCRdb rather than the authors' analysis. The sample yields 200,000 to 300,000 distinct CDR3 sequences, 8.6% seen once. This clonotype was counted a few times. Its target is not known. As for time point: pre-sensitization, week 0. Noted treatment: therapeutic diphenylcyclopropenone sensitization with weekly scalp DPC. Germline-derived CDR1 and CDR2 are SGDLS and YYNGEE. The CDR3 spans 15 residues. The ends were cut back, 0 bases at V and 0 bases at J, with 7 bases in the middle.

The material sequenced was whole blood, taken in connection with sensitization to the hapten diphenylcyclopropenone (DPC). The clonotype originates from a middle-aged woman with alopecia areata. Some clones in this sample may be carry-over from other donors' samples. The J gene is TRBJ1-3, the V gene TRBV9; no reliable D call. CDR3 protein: CASSVAPDSGNTIYF. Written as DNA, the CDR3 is TGTGCCAGCAGCGTAGCTCCAGACTCTGGAAACACCATATATTTT.